The subject of this entry is one T cell receptor beta chain. Its antigen is unidentified. This record comes from a study of blood T cells in healthy people across ages. Findings of the study overall: Diversity was higher, and naive CD4+ cells more numerous, in long-lived donors than in aged donors. Because donor CMV status was unknown, expanded clonotype changes were possibly confounded.

CDR1 and CDR2 from the germline V gene are MNHEY and SVGAGI. V lost 8 bases, J lost 7 bases, and 14 bases lay in between. The CDR3 spans 13 residues. A second roughly 6 to 11 cycle PCR used barcoded and J-beta primers. In TCRdb, the 5' RACE reads were re-called with MiXCR into one record per CDR3 protein. The sample lists over a million distinct CDR3 sequences, 42% occurring once. The clonotype was recovered from a woman under 30 in good health. The chain uses TRBV6-5 and TRBJ2-2; no definite D call. Sequenced input: blood. CDR3: CASRWGIIGELFF. DNA of the CDR3: TGTGCCAGCCGTTGGGGAATAATCGGGGAGCTGTTTTTT.